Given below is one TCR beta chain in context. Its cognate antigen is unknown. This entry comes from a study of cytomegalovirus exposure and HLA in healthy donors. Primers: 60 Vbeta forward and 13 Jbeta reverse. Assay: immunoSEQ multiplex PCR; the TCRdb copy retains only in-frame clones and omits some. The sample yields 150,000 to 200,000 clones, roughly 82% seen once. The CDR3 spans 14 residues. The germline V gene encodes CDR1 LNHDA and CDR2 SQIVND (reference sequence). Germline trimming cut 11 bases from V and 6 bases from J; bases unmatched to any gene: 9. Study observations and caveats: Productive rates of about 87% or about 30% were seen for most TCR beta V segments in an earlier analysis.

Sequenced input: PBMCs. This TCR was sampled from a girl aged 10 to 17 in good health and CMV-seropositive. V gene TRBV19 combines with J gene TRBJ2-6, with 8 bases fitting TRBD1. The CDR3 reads CASTDRGEANVLTF. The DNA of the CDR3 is TGTGCCTCCACCGACAGGGGAGAGGCCAACGTCCTGACTTTC.